This T cell receptor (beta chain) was documented in a study of cytomegalovirus exposure and HLA in healthy donors (dated by TCRdb to 2017 to 2019). General notes on the study: In an earlier analysis of approximately 640 of the donors, 250 to 300 Gb of sequence data and 117 million unique TCR beta sequences from about 179 million T cells were reported. The study was designed to test whether signatures of past pathogen exposure could be identified by cataloging public T cell receptors. In a later genetic analysis, genome-wide SNP genotypes for about three fifths of the roughly 670 donors were used, and that subset was treated as a discovery cohort. A separate validation cohort of approximately 120 different subjects was used in addition to the approximately 700-subject first cohort. A later analysis re-analyzed previously published TCR beta repertoires from about 600 donors and added high-resolution HLA genotyping to study TCR occurrence patterns. In the later analysis, no new phenotypic data were used to find candidate immune exposures; instead, reliance was placed on TCR beta sequences and their occurrence across donors. Several DR-DQ haplotypes were handled as single units for association and clustering because linkage in the cohort was strong. Among the roughly 400 genotyped donors, about 85% belonged to the genetic ancestry cluster associated with self-reported Caucasian donors. Every repertoire in the discovery cohort had been generated on one and the same sequencing platform. Approximately 310 gigabases of sequencing data and tens of millions of unique TCR sequences were included in an early release covering several hundred HLA-typed donors. Among 300 to 500 genotyped donors of the cohort, an average of approximately 240,000 unique TCR beta nucleotide sequences was sequenced per donor, of which approximately 19% were non-productive. Class I and class II HLA loci were covered by the typing at four-digit resolution. The study profiled the T cell repertoires of approximately 700 subjects by immunosequencing and related them to cytomegalovirus serostatus. Donor age, sex, ethnicity and CMV serostatus were collected together with the repertoire data. To predict cytomegalovirus infection status, the study combined high-throughput TCR immunosequencing, statistical association of individual TCRs with disease status, and machine learning. The number of typed donors differed by locus: about 620-630 for A, B, C, DRB1 and DQB1; approximately 520 for DQA1; some 590 for DPA1; and approximately 450 for DPB1. In an earlier analysis of 500 to 650 of the donors, high-throughput TCR beta sequencing was used to judge whether each TCR beta V gene segment behaved as functional or pseudogenic.

Turning to this clone: The target of this receptor is not known.

The cohort consisted of hundreds of healthy bone marrow donors. At the time of sampling, every cohort member was nominally healthy, though immune exposures that went unrecorded were likely present. The donor tested CMV seronegative and was one of the 352 seronegative cohort members. A peripheral blood sample was collected from each donor, and TCR beta sequencing was performed on peripheral blood mononuclear cells. The Qiagen DNeasy Blood Extraction Kit was used to extract genomic DNA from the blood cell samples. The protocol used for the library was the immunoSEQ multiplex PCR assay. The multiplex PCR relied on a mix of 60 forward primers for TCR Vbeta segments and 13 reverse primers for TCR Jbeta segments. The CDR3 region of rearranged TCR beta genes was amplified from genomic DNA by a multiplex PCR assay. The amplified TCR beta libraries were sequenced on the Illumina HiSeq System as 87-base-pair reads. The authors' analysis ran thus. Across the 600 to 700 repertoires, a later analysis counted roughly 77 million unique TCR beta chains, roughly 11 million of which were shared by at least two donors. Raw reads were error-corrected and collapsed into unique sequences by a nearest-neighbor algorithm in which closely related sequences were merged to remove PCR and sequencing errors. Alignment of CDR3 sequences to IMGT reference sequences was used to assign V, D and J gene segments. For a sequence to be retained, a match of at least six nucleotides was required to both a V gene segment and a J gene segment. Rearrangements were classified as productive when the CDR3 lacked stop codons and remained in frame with V and J, and all other rearrangements were classified as non-productive. CDR3 was defined by IMGT convention, running from the second conserved V-encoded cysteine to the conserved J-encoded phenylalanine. Sequences without an unambiguous match to a single V gene segment were excluded from the earlier analysis of several hundred of the donors. In an earlier analysis of about 590 of the donors, a V segment was called functional when productive rearrangements were above 56.7%, and segregating when the standard deviation between donors exceeded 5%. A statistical classification framework was built to diagnose cytomegalovirus status from the catalog of TCR beta chain sequences. V and J gene assignment, in a later analysis, came from comparing TCR nucleotide sequences with IMGT/GENE-DB human TR gene sequences. Using the TCRdist pipeline, a later analysis assigned CDR3 sequences along with most-parsimonious VDJ recombination scenarios. A later analysis defined each TCR beta chain by its CDR3 amino acid sequence plus V-gene family, and excluded reads lacking a unique V-gene family. To address suspected cross-contamination and a sequencing artifact, a later analysis removed roughly 640 highly shared, low-generation-probability nucleotide sequences. In a later analysis, a clonal expansion index was calculated for each public chain from normalized within-repertoire ranks of inferred template counts. In a later analysis, generation probabilities were computed with a VDJ recombination model fitted to out-of-frame rearrangements, and the resulting probabilities were checked against IGoR. A later analysis scored TCR-TCR, TCR-HLA and TCR-CMV co-occurrence with hypergeometric tests, applying a repertoire-size bias correction to TCR pairs. A later analysis estimated false discovery rates by permuting HLA or CMV assignments 20 times. A later analysis grouped co-occurring TCRs with DBSCAN, adding TCRdist sequence similarity when clustering within HLA-allele-positive subsets. Repertoires with fewer than 30,000 or more than 120,000 public chains, plus five repertoires with anomalous nucleotide sharing, were excluded from co-occurrence clustering. This is the immuneACCESS table as TCRdb keeps it, with only in-frame sequences that have V and J called. A part of the clones is gone; compared with another copy, unresolved V genes explain less than half, and the rest is unexplained. For V, J and clone size, that table is used; D and trimming come from the DNA. This sample's records show about 41,000 clones. Roughly 6% of the sample is held by the ten biggest clonotypes.

Overall results and qualifications from the work: The earlier analysis of 587 of the donors excluded 15 to 20 rarely observed V segments, including chromosome 9 orphons, because counts were too low. A later analysis found that most CMV-associated TCR beta chains appeared HLA-restricted, with HLA associations seemingly driven largely by CMV exposure. Presence/absence analyses assumed roughly uniform sequencing depth across donors, an assumption that may not hold. A later analysis associated around 16,000 TCR beta sequences with specific HLA alleles at a false discovery rate of 0.05. A further reported finding was that TCR beta sequences accurately predicted the HLA-A and HLA-B alleles for most subjects in the first cohort. The authors suggested that the approach could potentially be extended to other disease states and immunological phenotypes. When HLA alleles, especially DR and DQ, strongly co-occurred, TCR associations were difficult to assign to individual alleles. A total of about 150 TCR beta chains were listed by the study as associated with cytomegalovirus. Cytomegalovirus status was reported to be diagnosed by the classifier with high specificity and sensitivity in both the original and validation cohorts. A few of the identified cytomegalovirus-associated TCR beta chains were confirmed in vitro to be specific for cytomegalovirus antigens. CMV serostatus was the only immune exposure information available for the cohort. According to a later analysis, parvovirus B19, influenza, CMV and Epstein-Barr virus appeared linked to several top co-occurrence clusters. HLA typing was unavailable for some donors at each locus, so association tests used only the typed subset. A cluster of highly shared sequence variants was judged likely to represent a technical artifact of the sequencing pipeline. In a later analysis, the rate of TCR association differed among HLA loci, with DRB1 alleles having the most associated TCRs and HLA-C alleles having the fewest. Most TCR sequences were observed very rarely across donors, whereas some public TCRs were present in many individuals. Linkage disequilibrium might explain the correlated functional status among segregating V segments, but an unknown experimental factor could not be excluded. The cohort was sequenced for TCR beta chains only, and without alpha or paired-chain data the features that could be detected were limited. Compared with the approximately 710-donor mean, donors in an Asian-associated ancestry cluster had fewer N-insertions in productive TCRs, according to a later genetic analysis. An earlier analysis of approximately 590 of the donors showed that most TCR beta V segments appeared in productive rearrangements either about 90% or about 30% of the time, which broadly matched IMGT annotations. Compared with equally common non-associated chains, HLA-associated TCR beta chains in a later analysis were more clonally expanded and had lower generation probabilities. A later genetic analysis associated a missense DCLRE1C variant with V-gene and J-gene trimming of TCR beta chains, and an independent cohort replicated the association. The 87-base-pair reads could not distinguish some IMGT-functional V segments, including TRBV6-2 and TRBV6-3, so those segments were excluded.

V trim: 8 bases; J trim: 1 base; unmatched bases: 5. The CDR3 starts with the cysteine, ends with the phenylalanine, and has 13 residues. The CDR3 DNA has 39 bases and is translated from base 1. According to the germline V gene (reference sequence), CDR1 reads GTSNPN and CDR2 reads SVGIG. The sequence was collected from a man aged 25 to 40 in good health and CMV-seronegative. The chain is made from TRBV30 and TRBJ2-3, with TRBD1 identical over 8 junction bases. The specimen sequenced was PBMCs. The sequenced DNA: TGTGCCCGGACGGGACAGGGCACAGATACGCAGTATTTT. It translates to CARTGQGTDTQYF.